One sample yielded the 16 T cell receptor beta chains listed below, sequenced in a study of cytomegalovirus exposure and HLA in healthy donors. PCR employed 60 Vbeta and 13 Jbeta primers. The table came from immunoSEQ multiplex PCR; TCRdb's copy has only in-frame clones and leaves some out. This table holds fewer than 140,000 clones, less than 85% found once. The specimen was PBMCs. These receptors were obtained from a man in his 60s in good health and CMV-seronegative.

In its sample, this clone was seen once. The chain is built from TRBV30 and TRBJ2-7; TRBD1 is a possible D gene (5 bases). Per the germline V gene, CDR1 is GTSNPN and CDR2 is SVGIG (reference sequence). The V gene lost 5 bases and the J gene lost 7 bases, with 21 bases spanning the gap. This CDR3 contains 14 residues. The CDR3 bases are TGTGCCTGGTCAGGACATGGGGTACTGGGTGAGCAGTACTTC. Its protein product is CAWSGHGVLGEQYF.

The V and J genes are TRBV6-5 and TRBJ1-4, with D perhaps TRBD1 (6 bases). The CDR3 length is 14 residues. Trimming stripped 4 bases from V and 7 bases from J, with 13 bases between. Germline CDR1 reads MNHEY; CDR2 reads SVGAGI. CDR3 in amino acids: CASSWAQGSEKLFF. In DNA, the CDR3 is TGTGCCAGCAGTTGGGCACAGGGAAGTGAAAAACTGTTTTTT.

J is TRBJ1-2 and V is TRBV28; D remains ambiguous. Looked up from germline, CDR1 is MDHEN and CDR2 is SYDVKM. Trimming cost V 5 bases and J 7 bases, with 8 bases left between them. The CDR3 totals 11 residues. CDR3: CASSRSLGYTF. The CDR3 bases are TGTGCCAGCAGTCGTAGTCTTGGCTACACCTTC.

The chain combines TRBV30 with TRBJ1-1, with D perhaps matching TRBD1 (5 bases). The CDR3 is 14 residues long. Trimming removed 4 bases at V and 4 bases at J, with 16 bases between. Looked up from germline, CDR1 is GTSNPN and CDR2 is SVGIG (reference sequence). CDR3 DNA sequence: TGTGCCTGGATGCGGGGGGGAAGGCCCACTGAAGCTTTCTTT. Translation gives CAWMRGGRPTEAFF.

This sequence joins TRBV14 and TRBJ1-4; maybe TRBD1 (5 bases). Germline V gene data show CDR1 as SGHDN and CDR2 as FVKESK. The CDR3 is 16 residues long. V lost 4 bases and J lost 5, with 17 bases in between. This chain's CDR3 is CASSPMGGLGNEKLFF. The DNA for the CDR3 is TGTGCCAGCAGCCCAATGGGGGGGTTGGGCAATGAAAAACTGTTTTTT.

The chain employs TRBV2 and TRBJ1-2; 9 positions match TRBD1. Per germline, CDR1 SNHLY and CDR2 FYNNEI. This CDR3 is 14 amino acids long. Trimming cost V 6 bases and J 4 bases; bases outside gene matches: 6. The CDR3 loop reads CASRAGTGLYGYTF. Written as DNA, the CDR3 is TGTGCCAGCAGGGCAGGGACAGGGCTCTATGGCTACACCTTC.

The J gene is TRBJ1-2, the V gene TRBV27; maybe TRBD1 (5 bases). The ends were cut back, 4 bases at V and 8 bases at J, with 14 bases in the middle. Germline lookup yields CDR1 MNHEY and CDR2 SMNVEV (reference sequence). This CDR3 comprises 13 residues. Here the CDR3 DNA reads TGTGCCAGCAGTTCTAGACAGACAAACGGCTACACCTTC. The encoded protein is CASSSRQTNGYTF.

The chain couples TRBV18 to TRBJ1-5, with D possibly matching TRBD1 (6 bases). Germline-derived CDR1 and CDR2 are KGHSH and LQKENI. The CDR3 sequence is 15 residues long. The V gene lost 5 bases and the J gene lost 0 bases, with 11 bases spanning the gap. CDR3 in amino acids: CASSSARGSNQPQHF. The CDR3 nucleotides are TGTGCCAGCTCATCGGCCAGGGGTAGCAATCAGCCCCAGCATTTT.

The V call is TRBV5-6, the J call TRBJ2-4, with D maybe TRBD2 (6 bases). Germline-derived CDR1 and CDR2 are SGHDT and YYEEEE. Trimming took off 3 bases at V and 8 bases at J, with 18 bases between the two ends. The CDR3 consists of 15 residues. The CDR3: CASSYLPGDVHIQYF. The CDR3 bases are TGTGCCAGCAGCTACTTGCCGGGAGACGTGCACATTCAGTACTTC.

The V call is TRBV5-6, the J call TRBJ2-7; 8 nucleotides align to TRBD1. The ends lost 5 bases at V and 2 bases at J; junction bases unmatched: 6. In germline, CDR1 is SGHDT, CDR2 YYEEEE. The CDR3 consists of 14 residues. The CDR3 sequence is CASRGQAITYEQYF. CDR3 in DNA: TGTGCCAGCAGGGGACAGGCGATTACCTACGAGCAGTACTTC.

This chain joins TRBV11-1 and TRBJ2-7; possible D gene TRBD1, 5 bases. V was clipped by 3 bases and J by 2 bases, with 11 bases between them. The CDR3 consists of 14 residues. CDR1 and CDR2 (germline): SGHAT, FQDESV (reference sequence). The CDR3 loop is CASSLFGQTYEQYF. The CDR3 DNA follows: TGTGCCAGCAGCTTGTTCGGACAAACCTACGAGCAGTACTTC.

The V gene is TRBV5-1, the J gene TRBJ2-3, with 11 bases fitting TRBD2. V lost 4 bases and J lost 1; bases outside the gene matches: 5. Germline V gene sequence: CDR1 SGHRS, CDR2 YFSETQ. The CDR3 is 16 amino acids. The CDR3 bases are TGCGCCAGCAGCAGGGGACTAGCGGATCGCACAGATACGCAGTATTTT. Protein: CASSRGLADRTDTQYF.

The V call is TRBV6-1, the J call TRBJ1-2, with D possibly matching TRBD1 (5 bases). The CDR3 totals 16 residues. CDR1 is MNHNS and CDR2 is SASEGT in the germline V gene. V lost 3 bases to trimming and J lost 4 bases, with 18 bases between them. The CDR3 nucleotides read TGTGCCAGCAGTGATACGGAGGGGAGGGCCCTCTATGGCTACACCTTC. This codes for CASSDTEGRALYGYTF.

The chain has TRBV28 and TRBJ2-6, with a weak D call TRBD1 (6 bases). The CDR3 contains 15 residues. Germline V gene lookup returns CDR1 MDHEN and CDR2 SYDVKM. Trimming cost V 6 bases and J 1 base, with 10 bases left between them. CDR3 sequence (DNA): TGTGCCAGCAGAATGACAGGATCTGGGGCCAACGTCCTGACTTTC. The encoded protein is CASRMTGSGANVLTF.

This chain connects TRBV10-3 to TRBJ1-1; 8 nucleotides agree with TRBD1. CDR1 is ENHRY, CDR2 SYGVKD, per germline. The CDR3 totals 14 residues. The trim removed 10 bases at V and 7 bases at J, leaving 14 bases unmatched. In DNA form, the CDR3 reads TGTGCCACCGCTGCCGGGACAGGAGACCATGAAGCTTTCTTT. This sequence encodes CATAAGTGDHEAFF.

V gene TRBV9 combines with J gene TRBJ2-3; possible D gene TRBD2, 7 bases. Trimming removed 0 bases from V and 5 bases from J, with 16 bases in between. This CDR3 has 16 residues. Germline V gene sequence: CDR1 SGDLS, CDR2 YYNGEE. CDR3 DNA: TGTGCCAGCAGCGTAGGGGGGGGCCTGCTAGAAGATACGCAGTATTTT. It is translated as CASSVGGGLLEDTQYF. Using reference TRBV9 and TRBJ2-3 for the parts outside the CDR3, the full variable domain is DSGVTQTPKHLITATGQRVTLRCSPRSGDLSVYWYQQSLDQGLQFLIQYYNGEERAKGNILERFSAQQFPDLHSELNLSSLELGDSALYFCASSVGGGLLEDTQYFGPGTRLTVL.